The 11 T cell receptor beta chains reported below all come from one sample, sequenced in a study of cytomegalovirus exposure and HLA in healthy donors. The primer mix had 60 Vbeta and 13 Jbeta primers. Produced via immunoSEQ multiplex PCR; TCRdb's table is partial and in-frame only. The repertoire holds 110,000 or so clones, approximately 80% seen once, with more than 2% in the top ten. Sequenced: PBMCs. Source of these receptors: a woman aged 25 to 39 in good health and CMV-seronegative.

V and J are TRBV6-1 and TRBJ2-1; 15 bases map to TRBD2. The junction had 2 bases not matched to a gene; V was cut back by 4 bases and J by 7 bases. The CDR3 runs to 15 residues. CDR1 is MNHNS, CDR2 SASEGT, per germline. The CDR3 DNA follows: TGTGCCAGCAGTGGGACTAGCGGGAGGGCTAATGAGCAGTTCTTC. Its protein product is CASSGTSGRANEQFF.

CDR3 DNA: TGTGCCAGTAGTATATCCGGGGTCTATGGCTACACCTTC. Amino acids: CASSISGVYGYTF. The genes are TRBV19 and TRBJ1-2; D remains unclear. Trimming removed 2 bases at V and 4 bases at J, with 8 bases between. Germline lookup yields CDR1 LNHDA and CDR2 SQIVND (reference sequence). This CDR3 spans 13 amino acids.

The chain carries TRBV25-1 and TRBJ2-3; 8 bases map to TRBD2. The CDR3 has 18 amino acids. The V segment lost 1 base and the J segment 4 bases; nucleotides outside the gene matches: 13. Germline CDR1 reads MGHDK; CDR2 reads SYGVNS. DNA for the CDR3: TGTGCCAGCAGTGAATCCCCCAGGGAGGTAGCGGGGTCAGATACGCAGTATTTT. It encodes CASSESPREVAGSDTQYF.

The chain combines TRBV25-1 with TRBJ1-1; 8 bases agree with TRBD1. This CDR3 contains 17 residues. Per germline, CDR1 MGHDK and CDR2 SYGVNS. Unmatched junction bases numbered 17, after V lost 6 bases and J lost 5 bases. Here the CDR3 reads CASRAVSGGASRTEAFF. The DNA for the CDR3 is TGTGCCAGCAGAGCAGTGTCAGGGGGCGCGAGTCGGACTGAAGCTTTCTTT.

The chain carries TRBV2 and TRBJ1-2, with unresolved D. Trimming took 7 bases from V and 2 from J, leaving 11 bases between them. This CDR3 comprises 13 residues. Per germline, CDR1 SNHLY and CDR2 FYNNEI. DNA for the CDR3: TGTGCCAGCAACGGGGTAGCAAACTATGGCTACACCTTC. Translating it yields CASNGVANYGYTF.

This chain links TRBV11-2 with TRBJ2-7; D not resolved. The V and J ends lost 6 bases and 1 base respectively, with 7 bases between them. Germline loops: CDR1 SGHAT, CDR2 FQNNGV. This CDR3 is 12 amino acids long. CDR3 sequence reads: CASSFGSYEQYF. CDR3 nucleotide sequence: TGTGCCAGCAGTTTCGGTTCCTACGAGCAGTACTTC.

The V gene is TRBV7-2, the J gene TRBJ2-3; D remains unclear. Trimming removed 1 base from V and 5 bases from J, with 7 bases in between. The germline V gene encodes CDR1 SGHTA and CDR2 FQGNSA. This CDR3 spans 13 amino acids. The CDR3, as DNA: TGTGCCAGCAGCTTAGTTATGAGAGATACGCAGTATTTT. Amino acid sequence: CASSLVMRDTQYF.

V usage is TRBV11-2 and J usage is TRBJ2-7, with 8 nucleotides matching TRBD2. Losses at the gene ends were 5 bases for V and 3 bases for J; bases not matched to a gene: 6. The CDR3 is made up of 14 amino acids. The germline gives CDR1 SGHAT, CDR2 FQNNGV. The CDR3 loop reads CASSRISGDYEQYF. The CDR3 coding sequence is TGTGCCAGCAGCCGGATTAGCGGGGACTACGAGCAGTACTTC.

The V gene is TRBV30, the J gene TRBJ2-7; D gene uncertain. Germline CDR1 is GTSNPN and CDR2 is SVGIG (reference sequence). With 3 bases removed from V and 7 bases from J, the gap between germline ends came to 10 bases. This CDR3 spans 11 amino acids. CDR3 nucleotides: TGTGCCTGGAGCCCAGGTGTGGAGCAGTACTTC. This translates into CAWSPGVEQYF. The full variable domain, rest sourced from reference TRBV30 and TRBJ2-7, is SQTIHQWPATLVQPVGSPLSLECTVEGTSNPNLYWYRQAAGRGLQLLFYSVGIGQISSEVPQNLSASRPQDRQFILSSKKLLLSDSGFYLCAWSPGVEQYFGPGTRLTVT.

V gene TRBV5-1 combines with J gene TRBJ2-3; unclear D gene. This CDR3 comprises 12 residues. V was trimmed by 5 bases and J by 6 bases, leaving 10 bases between them. Looked up from germline, CDR1 is SGHRS and CDR2 is YFSETQ. CDR3 DNA sequence: TGCGCCAGCAGATTAGTTGAGGATACGCAGTATTTT. Translated, it gives CASRLVEDTQYF.

The chain couples TRBV13 to TRBJ1-2, with D uncertain. The germline CDR1 and CDR2 sequences are PRHDT and FYEKMQ (reference sequence). The CDR3 covers 12 residues. The V end was cut by 1 base, the J end by 6 bases, with 6 bases between. The CDR3 loop is CASSLVADGYTF. In DNA, the CDR3 is TGTGCCAGCAGCTTAGTGGCAGATGGCTACACCTTC.